This T cell receptor beta chain was documented in a study of T cell clones after liver transplantation. Study-wide background: At least one year of complete immunosuppression withdrawal without enzymes over twice normal defined tolerance. Regarding the study as a whole: A larger donor-reactive than third-party decline suggested partial antigen-specific deletion. Post-transplant time points were not standardized, so conclusions are preliminary.

Profiled with immunoSEQ multiplex PCR; TCRdb holds only in-frame clones, not every one. The table has fewer than 9,500 clones, about 72% seen once; the top ten hold roughly 50%. Between the trimmed V and J ends, which lost 2 bases and 2 bases, there was a span of 11 bases. Germline V CDR1 and CDR2: SGHTS, YDEGEE. The CDR3 spans 15 residues. A word on this clone: The antigen is not known.

The material sequenced was CD8+ T cells from blood, taken at the 22-month timepoint. This sequence originates from a human patient who received a liver transplant. Some T cells may be supplied by the graft donor. V usage is TRBV5-8 and J usage is TRBJ2-1; no clear D. Here the CDR3 DNA reads TGTGCCAGCAGCTTCACGGTCTTAACCTACAATGAGCAGTTCTTC. It specifies CASSFTVLTYNEQFF.